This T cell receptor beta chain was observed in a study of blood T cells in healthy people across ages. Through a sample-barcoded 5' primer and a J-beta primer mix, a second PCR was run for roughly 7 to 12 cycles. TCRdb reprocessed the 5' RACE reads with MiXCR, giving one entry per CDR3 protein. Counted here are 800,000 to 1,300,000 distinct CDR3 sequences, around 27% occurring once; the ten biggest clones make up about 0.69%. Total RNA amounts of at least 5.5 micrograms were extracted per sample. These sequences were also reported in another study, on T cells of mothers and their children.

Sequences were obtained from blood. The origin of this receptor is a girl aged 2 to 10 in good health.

The CDR3 reads CASSRGSLQETQYF. CDR3 bases: TGTGCCAGCAGTAGAGGGAGCTTACAAGAGACCCAGTACTTC. The J gene is TRBJ2-5, the V gene TRBV28, with TRBD2 as a possible D gene (5 bases). Per the germline V gene, CDR1 is MDHEN and CDR2 is SYDVKM. Deletions cut 5 bases from V and 2 bases from J, with 12 bases between. The CDR3 sequence is 14 residues long.